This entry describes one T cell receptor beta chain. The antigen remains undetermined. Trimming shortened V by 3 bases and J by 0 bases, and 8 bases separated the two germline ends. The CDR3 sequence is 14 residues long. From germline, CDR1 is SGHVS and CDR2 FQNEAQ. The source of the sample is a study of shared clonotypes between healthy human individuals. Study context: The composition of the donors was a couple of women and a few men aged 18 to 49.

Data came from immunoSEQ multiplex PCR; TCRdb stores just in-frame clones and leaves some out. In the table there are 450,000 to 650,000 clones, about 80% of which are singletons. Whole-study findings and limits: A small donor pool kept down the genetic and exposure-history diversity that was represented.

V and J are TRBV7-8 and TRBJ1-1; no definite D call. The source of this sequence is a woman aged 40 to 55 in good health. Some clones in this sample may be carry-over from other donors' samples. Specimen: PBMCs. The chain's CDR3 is CASSLGALNTEAFF. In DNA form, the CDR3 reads TGTGCCAGCAGCTTGGGAGCCCTGAACACTGAAGCTTTCTTT.